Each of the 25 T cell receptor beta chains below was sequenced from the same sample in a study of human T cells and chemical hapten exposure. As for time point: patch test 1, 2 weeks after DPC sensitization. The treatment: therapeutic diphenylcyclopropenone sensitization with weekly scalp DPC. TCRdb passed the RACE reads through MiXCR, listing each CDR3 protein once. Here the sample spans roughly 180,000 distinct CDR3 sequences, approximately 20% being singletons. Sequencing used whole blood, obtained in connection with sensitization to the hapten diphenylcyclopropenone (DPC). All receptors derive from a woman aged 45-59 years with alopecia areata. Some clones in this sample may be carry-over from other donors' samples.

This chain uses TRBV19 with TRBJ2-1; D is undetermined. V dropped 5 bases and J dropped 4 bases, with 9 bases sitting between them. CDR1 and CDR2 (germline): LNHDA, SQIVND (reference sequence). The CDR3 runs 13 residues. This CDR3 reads CASSQGQYNEQFF. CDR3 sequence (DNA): TGTGCCAGTAGTCAAGGGCAATACAATGAGCAGTTCTTC.

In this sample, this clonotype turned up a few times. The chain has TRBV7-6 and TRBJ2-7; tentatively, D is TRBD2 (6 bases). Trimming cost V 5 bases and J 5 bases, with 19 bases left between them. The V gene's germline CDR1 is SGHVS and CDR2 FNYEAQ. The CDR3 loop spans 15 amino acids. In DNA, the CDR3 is TGTGCCAGCAGCGCCGGACATAAGGGACTCCACGAGCAGTACTTC. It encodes CASSAGHKGLHEQYF.

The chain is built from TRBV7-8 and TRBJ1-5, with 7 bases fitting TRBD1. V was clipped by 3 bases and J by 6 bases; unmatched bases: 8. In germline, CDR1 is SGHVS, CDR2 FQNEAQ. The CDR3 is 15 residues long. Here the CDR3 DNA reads TGTGCCAGCAGCTTGGACAGGATACCGGGTCAGCCCCAGCATTTT. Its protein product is CASSLDRIPGQPQHF.

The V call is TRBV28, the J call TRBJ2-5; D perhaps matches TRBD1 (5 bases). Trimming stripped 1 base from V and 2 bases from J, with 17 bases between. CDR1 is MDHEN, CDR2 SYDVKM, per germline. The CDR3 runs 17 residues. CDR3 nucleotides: TGTGCCAGCAGTTTATTAACTCCAGCGCAGGGACAAGAGACCCAGTACTTC. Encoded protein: CASSLLTPAQGQETQYF. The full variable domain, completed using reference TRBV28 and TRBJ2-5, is DVKVTQSSRYLVKRTGEKVFLECVQDMDHENMFWYRQDPGLGLRLIYFSYDVKMKEKGDIPEGYSVSREKKERFSLILESASTNQTSMYLCASSLLTPAQGQETQYFGPGTRLLVL.

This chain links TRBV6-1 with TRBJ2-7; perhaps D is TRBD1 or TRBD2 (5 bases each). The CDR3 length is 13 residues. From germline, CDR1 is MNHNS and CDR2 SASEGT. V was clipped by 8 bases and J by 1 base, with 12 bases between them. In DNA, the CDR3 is TGTGCCAGCTGCCGGGACCCGTCCTACGAGCAGTACTTC. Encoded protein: CASCRDPSYEQYF.

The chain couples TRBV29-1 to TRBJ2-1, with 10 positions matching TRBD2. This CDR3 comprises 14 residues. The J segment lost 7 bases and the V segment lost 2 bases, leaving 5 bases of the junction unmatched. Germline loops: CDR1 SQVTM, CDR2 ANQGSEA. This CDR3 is CSVELAGAGNEQFF. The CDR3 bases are TGCAGCGTTGAACTAGCGGGAGCGGGGAATGAGCAGTTCTTC.

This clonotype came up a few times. The CDR3 is CAYRVEGGNTEAFF. CDR3 sequence (DNA): TGTGCCTACCGCGTGGAGGGGGGAAACACTGAAGCTTTCTTT. The rearrangement links TRBV7-9 to TRBJ1-1, with D possibly TRBD1 on 6 matching bases. Germline V gene data show CDR1 as SEHNR and CDR2 as FQNEAQ (reference sequence). V dropped 11 bases and J dropped 2 bases, with 18 bases sitting between them. This CDR3 comprises 14 residues.

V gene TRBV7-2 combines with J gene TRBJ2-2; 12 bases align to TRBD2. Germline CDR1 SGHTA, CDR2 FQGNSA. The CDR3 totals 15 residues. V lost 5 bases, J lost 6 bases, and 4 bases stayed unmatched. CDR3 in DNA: TGTGCCAGCAGCCAACTAGCGGGAGGCGCCGGGGAGCTGTTTTTT. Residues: CASSQLAGGAGELFF.

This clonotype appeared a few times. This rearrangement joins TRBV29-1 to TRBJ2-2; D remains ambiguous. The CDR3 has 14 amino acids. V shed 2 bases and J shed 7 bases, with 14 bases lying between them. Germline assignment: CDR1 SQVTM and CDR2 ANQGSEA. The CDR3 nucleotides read TGCAGCGTTGAAAATTCTCCTCCGGGCGGGGAGCTGTTTTTT. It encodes CSVENSPPGGELFF.

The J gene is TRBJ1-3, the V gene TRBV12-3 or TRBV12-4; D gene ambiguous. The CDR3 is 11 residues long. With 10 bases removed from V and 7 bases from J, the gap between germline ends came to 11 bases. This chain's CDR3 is CATLTLNTIYF. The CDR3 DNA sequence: TGTGCCACCCTCACCCTTAACACCATATATTTT.

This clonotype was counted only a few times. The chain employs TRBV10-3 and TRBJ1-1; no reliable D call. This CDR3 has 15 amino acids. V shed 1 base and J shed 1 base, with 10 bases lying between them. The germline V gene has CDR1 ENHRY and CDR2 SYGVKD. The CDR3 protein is CAISEYAPENTEAFF. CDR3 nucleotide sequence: TGTGCCATCAGTGAGTATGCGCCGGAGAACACTGAAGCTTTCTTT.

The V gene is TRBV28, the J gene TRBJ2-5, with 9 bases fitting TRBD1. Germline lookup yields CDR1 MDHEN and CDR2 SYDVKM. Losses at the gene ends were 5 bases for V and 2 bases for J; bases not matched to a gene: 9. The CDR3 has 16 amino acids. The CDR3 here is CASSLRQGGGQETQYF. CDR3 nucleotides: TGTGCCAGCAGTCTCAGACAGGGGGGGGGACAAGAGACCCAGTACTTC.

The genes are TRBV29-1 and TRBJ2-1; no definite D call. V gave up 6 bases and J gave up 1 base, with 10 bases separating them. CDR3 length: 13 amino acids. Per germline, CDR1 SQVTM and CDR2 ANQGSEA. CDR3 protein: CSVAPTSYNEQFF. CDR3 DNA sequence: TGCAGCGTGGCCCCAACTTCCTACAATGAGCAGTTCTTC.

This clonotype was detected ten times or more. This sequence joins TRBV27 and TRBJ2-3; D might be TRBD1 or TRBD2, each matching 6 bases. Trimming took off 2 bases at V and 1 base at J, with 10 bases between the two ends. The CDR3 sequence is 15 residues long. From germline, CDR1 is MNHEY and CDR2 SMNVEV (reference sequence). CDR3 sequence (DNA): TGTGCCAGCAGTTTAAGAGGGGGGCGCACAGATACGCAGTATTTT. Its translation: CASSLRGGRTDTQYF.

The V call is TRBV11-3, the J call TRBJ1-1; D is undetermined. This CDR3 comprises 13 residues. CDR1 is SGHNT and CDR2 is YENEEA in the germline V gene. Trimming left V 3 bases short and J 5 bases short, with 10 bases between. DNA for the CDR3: TGTGCCAGCAGCTTTCAGGTCGGGACTGAAGCTTTCTTT. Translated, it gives CASSFQVGTEAFF.

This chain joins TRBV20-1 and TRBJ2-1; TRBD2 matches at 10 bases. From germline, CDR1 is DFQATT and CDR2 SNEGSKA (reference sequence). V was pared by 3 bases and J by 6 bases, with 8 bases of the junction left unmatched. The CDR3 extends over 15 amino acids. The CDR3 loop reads CSASLAGGRGNEQFF. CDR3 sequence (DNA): TGCAGTGCTAGCTTAGCGGGAGGAAGGGGCAATGAGCAGTTCTTC.

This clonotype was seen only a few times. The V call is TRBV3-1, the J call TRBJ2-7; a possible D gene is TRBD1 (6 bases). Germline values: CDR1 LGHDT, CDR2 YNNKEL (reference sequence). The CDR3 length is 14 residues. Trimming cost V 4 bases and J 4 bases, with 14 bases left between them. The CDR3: CASSPPGRGYEQYF. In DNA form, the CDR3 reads TGTGCCAGCAGCCCCCCCGGCAGGGGTTACGAGCAGTACTTC.

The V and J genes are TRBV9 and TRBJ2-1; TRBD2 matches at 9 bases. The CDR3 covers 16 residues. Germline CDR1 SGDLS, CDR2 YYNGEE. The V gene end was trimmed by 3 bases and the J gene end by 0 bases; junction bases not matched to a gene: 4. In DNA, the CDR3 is TGTGCCAGCAGCGCGTATAGCGGGAGCTCCTACAATGAGCAGTTCTTC. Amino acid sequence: CASSAYSGSSYNEQFF.

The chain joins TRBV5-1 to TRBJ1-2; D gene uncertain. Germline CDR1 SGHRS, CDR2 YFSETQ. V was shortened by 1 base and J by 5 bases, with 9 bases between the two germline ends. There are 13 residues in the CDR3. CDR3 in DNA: TGCGCCAGCAGCTTGACGGACGTTTATGGCTACACCTTC. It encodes CASSLTDVYGYTF.

The DNA of the CDR3 is TGCAGTGCTTTAACAGACAGGGTAGACATTCAGTACTTC. Its protein product is CSALTDRVDIQYF. The genes are TRBV20-1 and TRBJ2-4; 7 nucleotides line up with TRBD1. The CDR3 is 13 amino acids. Germline V gene data show CDR1 as DFQATT and CDR2 as SNEGSKA (reference sequence). V trimming: 5 bases; J trimming: 8 bases; junction bases outside the gene matches: 9.

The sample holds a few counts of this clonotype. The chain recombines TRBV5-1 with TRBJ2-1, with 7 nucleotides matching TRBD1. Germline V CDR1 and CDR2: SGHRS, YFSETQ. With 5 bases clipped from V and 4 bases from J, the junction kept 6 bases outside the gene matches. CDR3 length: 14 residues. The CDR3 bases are TGCGCCAGCAGTACCGGGACAGATTACAATGAGCAGTTCTTC. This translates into CASSTGTDYNEQFF.

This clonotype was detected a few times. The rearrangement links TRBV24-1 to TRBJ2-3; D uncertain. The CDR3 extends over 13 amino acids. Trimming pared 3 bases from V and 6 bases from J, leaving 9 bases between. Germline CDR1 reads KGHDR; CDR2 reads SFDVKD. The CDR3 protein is CATSDPPVDTQYF. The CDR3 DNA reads TGTGCCACCAGTGATCCGCCCGTGGATACGCAGTATTTT.

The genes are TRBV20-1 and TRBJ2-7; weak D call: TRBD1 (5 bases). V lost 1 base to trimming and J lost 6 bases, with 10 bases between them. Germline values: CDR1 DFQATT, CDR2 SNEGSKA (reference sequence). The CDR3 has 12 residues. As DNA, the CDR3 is TGCAGTGCTAGAGCAGGGCCAGGCGAGCAGTACTTC. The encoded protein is CSARAGPGEQYF.

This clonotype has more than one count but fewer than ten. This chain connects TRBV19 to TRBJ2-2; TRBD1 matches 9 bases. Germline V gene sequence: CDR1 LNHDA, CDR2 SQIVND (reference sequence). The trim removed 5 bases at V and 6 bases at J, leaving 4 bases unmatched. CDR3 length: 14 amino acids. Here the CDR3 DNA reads TGTGCCAGTAGTCAATACAGGGGGCCCGGGGAGCTGTTTTTT. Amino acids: CASSQYRGPGELFF.

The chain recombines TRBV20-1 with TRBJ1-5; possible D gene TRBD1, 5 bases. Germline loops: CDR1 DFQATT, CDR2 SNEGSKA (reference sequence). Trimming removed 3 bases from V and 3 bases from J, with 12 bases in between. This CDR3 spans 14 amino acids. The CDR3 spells CSASAGLDNQPQHF. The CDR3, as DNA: TGCAGTGCTAGCGCAGGGTTGGACAATCAGCCCCAGCATTTT.